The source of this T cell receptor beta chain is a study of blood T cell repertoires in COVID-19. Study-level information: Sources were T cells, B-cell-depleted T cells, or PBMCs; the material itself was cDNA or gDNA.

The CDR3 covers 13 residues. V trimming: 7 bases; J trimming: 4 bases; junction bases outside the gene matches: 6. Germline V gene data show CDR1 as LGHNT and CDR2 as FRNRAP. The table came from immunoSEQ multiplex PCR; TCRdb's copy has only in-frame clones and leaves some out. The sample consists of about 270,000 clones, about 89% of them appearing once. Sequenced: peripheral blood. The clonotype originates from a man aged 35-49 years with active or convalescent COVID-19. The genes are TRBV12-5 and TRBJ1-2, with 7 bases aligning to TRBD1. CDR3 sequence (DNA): TGTGCTAGTGCCCAGGGACAGTCCTATGGCTACACCTTC. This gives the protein CASAQGQSYGYTF.